This T cell receptor beta chain was sequenced in a study of T cells in Graves' hyperthyroidism and ophthalmopathy. Study-wide points: For ophthalmopathy, model prediction preceded onset by a median approximately 6 months. The blood repertoire included most of the expanded thyroid clonotypes above 0.001.

This CDR3 contains 14 residues. V shed 2 bases and J shed 4 bases, with 8 bases lying between them. Per germline, CDR1 SGHDN and CDR2 FVKESK. This clonotype was recorded at least ten times. No antigen is known for it. There were TCR beta CDR3 regions amplified from RNA transcripts. TCR CDR3 regions were first amplified by RT-PCR with HTBI primers. TCRdb redid the calling of the multiplex PCR reads with MiXCR, one entry per CDR3 protein. Altogether roughly 710,000 distinct CDR3 sequences are present, just over 35% being singletons, with the ten largest covering more than 25%. Disease duration under 2 months; hyperthyroidism patients were aged 18 to 65. Diagnosis relied on clinical symptoms, serum thyroxine and TRAb, thyroid ultrasound and orbital computed tomography.

Sequencing was carried out using blood. The chain has TRBV14 and TRBJ2-2, with D unclear. This TCR came from a woman aged 40 to 50 with Graves' hyperthyroidism. The CDR3 DNA is TGTGCCAGCAGCCAAACAAGGGTCACCGGGGAGCTGTTTTTT. Translated: CASSQTRVTGELFF.